A single sample is the source of the 32 T cell receptor beta chains below, sequenced in a study of cytomegalovirus exposure and HLA in healthy donors. The table came from immunoSEQ multiplex PCR; TCRdb's copy has only in-frame clones and leaves some out. The sample records about 360,000 clones, around 86% being singletons. Sequencing was carried out using PBMCs. The source of these receptors is a woman between 18 and 30 years old in good health and CMV-seronegative.

This rearrangement joins TRBV6-5 to TRBJ1-1; a weak D match, TRBD1 (5 bases). Trimming shortened V by 7 bases and J by 5 bases, and 14 bases separated the two germline ends. CDR3 length equals 13 residues. CDR1 is MNHEY, CDR2 SVGAGI, per germline. CDR3 coding DNA: TGTGCCAGCACCCCACCCCGGACAACTGAAGCTTTCTTT. As protein: CASTPPRTTEAFF.

A few counts support this clone. The chain has TRBV4-1 and TRBJ2-7; TRBD2 matches at 11 bases. CDR1 is MGHRA and CDR2 is YSYEKL in the germline V gene. CDR3 length equals 16 residues. With 1 base clipped from V and 4 bases from J, the junction kept 6 bases outside the gene matches. CDR3 nucleotides: TGCGCCAGCAGCCAAGTGTCTAGCGGGGGGATTTACGAGCAGTACTTC. Amino acid sequence: CASSQVSSGGIYEQYF.

The CDR3 DNA reads as TGTGCCTGGAGTGGCTCGGAGGTCGAGCAGTTCTTC. Protein sequence: CAWSGSEVEQFF. The chain is built from TRBV30 and TRBJ2-1; possibly TRBD2 for D (5 bases). The CDR3 has 12 residues. V was pared by 1 base and J by 10 bases, with 11 bases between. CDR1 is GTSNPN, CDR2 SVGIG, per germline (reference sequence).

The chain combines TRBV29-1 with TRBJ2-1; TRBD2 aligns across 7 bases. Germline V gene sequence: CDR1 SQVTM, CDR2 ANQGSEA. The V segment lost 4 bases and the J segment 8 bases; nucleotides outside the gene matches: 11. The CDR3 has 14 amino acids. CDR3 coding DNA: TGCAGCGTTGGGCCTAGCGGTTATGCCCATGAGCAGTTCTTC. Protein: CSVGPSGYAHEQFF.

V usage is TRBV27 and J usage is TRBJ1-1; D ambiguous. The germline CDR1 and CDR2 sequences are MNHEY and SMNVEV (reference sequence). Trimming cost V 7 bases and J 1 base, with 13 bases left between them. The CDR3 is 14 residues long. The CDR3 is CASTPLGENTEAFF. The CDR3 coding sequence is TGTGCCAGCACCCCTTTGGGAGAGAACACTGAAGCTTTCTTT.

The J gene is TRBJ2-3, the V gene TRBV10-2; 8 nucleotides match TRBD1. The trim removed 4 bases at V and 4 bases at J, leaving 10 bases unmatched. The CDR3 consists of 16 residues. Germline V gives CDR1 WSHSY, CDR2 SAAADI. DNA of the CDR3: TGCGCCAGCAGTGGGGGACAGGCCCAAGGGGCAGATACGCAGTATTTT. It translates to CASSGGQAQGADTQYF.

The V and J genes are TRBV2 and TRBJ2-7; 8 bases agree with TRBD1. The J segment lost 2 bases and the V segment lost 3 bases, leaving 12 bases of the junction unmatched. CDR3 length: 17 amino acids. Germline-derived CDR1 and CDR2 are SNHLY and FYNNEI. The CDR3 region has the DNA TGTGCCAGCAGTGATGTGTTAGGACAGGGAATCACCTACGAGCAGTACTTC. Protein product: CASSDVLGQGITYEQYF.

The gene calls are TRBV11-2 and TRBJ1-5; D is undetermined. Germline CDR1 and CDR2: SGHAT and FQNNGV. This CDR3 is built from 16 residues. V was clipped by 1 base and J by 0 bases, with 10 bases between them. CDR3: CASSLAGGSSNQPQHF. The CDR3 DNA sequence: TGTGCCAGCAGCTTAGCCGGCGGCAGTAGCAATCAGCCCCAGCATTTT.

As for this clone: The sample has other DNA sequences that encode this CDR3 too. The chain employs TRBV2 and TRBJ2-7, with 7 bases matching TRBD1. V was pared by 6 bases and J by 1 base, with 3 bases of the junction left unmatched. CDR1 and CDR2 (germline): SNHLY, FYNNEI. CDR3 size: 13 residues. This chain's CDR3 is CASRRQGSYEQYF. In DNA form, the CDR3 reads TGTGCCAGCAGGAGACAGGGATCCTACGAGCAGTACTTC.

V and J are TRBV27 and TRBJ1-5; possibly TRBD1 for D (6 bases). The germline V and J ends were trimmed by 2 bases and 6 bases, with 17 bases remaining between them. The CDR3 totals 16 residues. Germline-derived CDR1 and CDR2 are MNHEY and SMNVEV (reference sequence). For the CDR3, the DNA is TGTGCCAGCAGTTTAGTGGGGGGGGCAGGGAGTCAGCCCCAGCATTTT. This gives the protein CASSLVGGAGSQPQHF.

The genes are TRBV13 and TRBJ2-3; 8 bases line up with TRBD2. Losses at the gene ends were 1 base for V and 4 bases for J; bases not matched to a gene: 4. Germline loops: CDR1 PRHDT, CDR2 FYEKMQ (reference sequence). There are 15 residues in the CDR3. For the CDR3, the DNA is TGTGCCAGCAGCTTAGCCCGGGGGGGCTCAGATACGCAGTATTTT. Its protein is CASSLARGGSDTQYF.

The V gene is TRBV27, the J gene TRBJ1-2; 7 positions match TRBD1. This CDR3 is 14 amino acids long. V trimming: 7 bases; J trimming: 4 bases; junction bases outside the gene matches: 9. CDR1 and CDR2 from the germline V gene are MNHEY and SMNVEV (reference sequence). This CDR3 is CASTIRQGSYGYTF. CDR3 DNA sequence: TGTGCCAGCACCATTAGACAGGGCAGCTATGGCTACACCTTC.

The chain employs TRBV2 and TRBJ1-4, with TRBD1 matching over 8 bases. The CDR3 covers 16 residues. The J segment lost 0 bases and the V segment lost 3 bases, leaving 3 bases of the junction unmatched. Germline V lookup: CDR1 SNHLY, CDR2 FYNNEI. The CDR3, as DNA: TGTGCCAGCAGTGAGGGGACAGGCGCAACTAATGAAAAACTGTTTTTT. Translated, it gives CASSEGTGATNEKLFF.

This clone was seen only a few times. This chain connects TRBV2 to TRBJ2-7; the match to TRBD1 covers 8 bases. CDR1 SNHLY and CDR2 FYNNEI come from the germline V gene. The CDR3 has 13 residues. Losses at the gene ends were 6 bases for V and 5 bases for J; bases not matched to a gene: 6. The CDR3 here is CASSWTGSNEQYF. The CDR3 DNA reads TGTGCCAGCAGCTGGACAGGGTCCAACGAGCAGTACTTC.

CDR3 in amino acids: CASSLGASGTPELFF. CDR3 nucleotide sequence: TGTGCCAGCAGCTTAGGGGCTAGCGGGACGCCGGAGCTGTTTTTT. The V gene is TRBV7-2, the J gene TRBJ2-2; 9 bases align to TRBD2. The CDR3 runs to 15 residues. Germline loops: CDR1 SGHTA, CDR2 FQGNSA. Trimming cost V 1 base and J 10 bases; bases outside gene matches: 7.

J is TRBJ2-3 and V is TRBV6-5; D gene uncertain. This CDR3 is 15 amino acids long. CDR1 and CDR2 (germline): MNHEY, SVGAGI. Deletions cut 2 bases from V and 3 bases from J, with 12 bases between. CDR3 residues: CASSYSSGRTDTQYF. Written as DNA, the CDR3 is TGTGCCAGCAGTTACAGCTCAGGAAGGACAGATACGCAGTATTTT.

CDR3: CAWSGGQTYGYTF. CDR3 coding DNA: TGTGCCTGGAGTGGGGGACAGACCTATGGCTACACCTTC. The rearrangement links TRBV30 to TRBJ1-2, with 7 bases matching TRBD1. The length of the CDR3 is 13 residues. With 1 base clipped from V and 4 bases from J, the junction kept 3 bases outside the gene matches. CDR1 is GTSNPN and CDR2 is SVGIG in the germline V gene (reference sequence).

In this sample, this clone turned up once. The CDR3 DNA follows: TGTGCCTGGAGTCCCCGGTACCGGACAGGGGGGGATGAGCAGTTCTTC. This codes for CAWSPRYRTGGDEQFF. The J gene is TRBJ2-1, the V gene TRBV30; 10 bases fit TRBD1. V gave up 2 bases and J gave up 8 bases; unmatched junction bases: 12. The V gene's germline CDR1 is GTSNPN and CDR2 SVGIG (reference sequence). The CDR3 extends over 16 amino acids.

CDR3: CASSLGAGADTQYF. CDR3 coding DNA: TGTGCCAGCAGCCTCGGCGCAGGCGCAGATACGCAGTATTTT. This chain joins TRBV27 and TRBJ2-3, with D uncertain. V was cut by 6 bases and J by 4 bases, with 14 bases left in between. The germline V gene encodes CDR1 MNHEY and CDR2 SMNVEV (reference sequence). CDR3 length: 14 residues.

The J gene is TRBJ2-2, the V gene TRBV9, with D possibly TRBD1 on 6 matching bases. The V and J ends lost 6 bases and 1 base respectively, with 10 bases between them. Looked up from germline, CDR1 is SGDLS and CDR2 is YYNGEE. This CDR3 is 14 amino acids long. In nucleotides, the CDR3 is TGTGCCAGCACTAGGGGGAGGAACACCGGGGAGCTGTTTTTT. This encodes CASTRGRNTGELFF.

The chain combines TRBV11-2 with TRBJ2-1, with 9 bases that match TRBD2. Trimming removed 3 bases from V and 7 bases from J; junction bases left unmatched: 16. The CDR3 runs to 18 residues. CDR1 SGHAT and CDR2 FQNNGV come from the germline V gene. The CDR3 sequence is CASSFDFRASGVSNEQFF. In DNA, the CDR3 is TGTGCCAGCAGCTTTGATTTCAGGGCTAGCGGGGTTTCGAATGAGCAGTTCTTC.

This chain connects TRBV6-5 to TRBJ2-5, with TRBD2 as a possible D gene (5 bases). V was trimmed by 0 bases and J by 5 bases, leaving 10 bases between them. This CDR3 region has 14 residues. The germline V gene encodes CDR1 MNHEY and CDR2 SVGAGI. The CDR3 sequence is CASSYSTGLETQYF. CDR3 DNA sequence: TGTGCCAGCAGTTACTCGACGGGGTTGGAGACCCAGTACTTC.

The chain uses TRBV18 and TRBJ2-2; 11 bases agree with TRBD2. V gave up 4 bases and J gave up 1 base; unmatched junction bases: 17. CDR3 length: 21 amino acids. Looked up from germline, CDR1 is KGHSH and CDR2 is LQKENI. The CDR3 loop reads CASSRRVMETSGAMNTGELFF. CDR3 nucleotide sequence: TGTGCCAGCTCACGAAGGGTCATGGAGACTAGCGGGGCCATGAACACCGGGGAGCTGTTTTTT.

The chain joins TRBV6-1 to TRBJ1-5; TRBD1 matches 9 bases. The ends lost 8 bases at V and 5 bases at J; junction bases unmatched: 7. This CDR3 has 14 residues. The germline V gene encodes CDR1 MNHNS and CDR2 SASEGT. The CDR3 nucleotides read TGTGCCAGCGGACCGGGACAGGGCTATCAGCCCCAGCATTTT. As protein: CASGPGQGYQPQHF.

This clone occurred a few times. The V gene is TRBV30, the J gene TRBJ2-2; no clear D. The V and J ends lost 0 bases and 1 base respectively, with 6 bases between them. This CDR3 is built from 14 residues. The V gene's germline CDR1 is GTSNPN and CDR2 SVGIG (reference sequence). CDR3 residues: CAWSVSLNTGELFF. For the CDR3, the DNA is TGTGCCTGGAGTGTGTCCCTGAACACCGGGGAGCTGTTTTTT.

The V gene is TRBV19, the J gene TRBJ2-1; TRBD2 matches 13 bases. Trimming cost V 3 bases and J 15 bases; bases outside gene matches: 8. The germline gives CDR1 LNHDA, CDR2 SQIVND (reference sequence). The CDR3 contains 14 residues. In DNA, the CDR3 is TGTGCCAGTAGTATCCAACTAGCGGGAGGGATCCCGTTCTTC. This encodes CASSIQLAGGIPFF.

The chain has TRBV30 and TRBJ2-5; 11 bases fit TRBD2. The CDR3 covers 15 residues. Germline CDR1 is GTSNPN and CDR2 is SVGIG (reference sequence). The V segment lost 4 bases and the J segment 5 bases; nucleotides outside the gene matches: 9. Here the CDR3 reads CAWTLSGRAWETQYF. Here the CDR3 DNA reads TGTGCCTGGACTCTTAGCGGGAGGGCCTGGGAGACCCAGTACTTC.

The V gene is TRBV5-1, the J gene TRBJ2-1, with TRBD2 identical over 13 bases. V shed 2 bases, J shed 7 bases, and the junction held 9 bases outside the gene matches. This CDR3 is 17 amino acids long. The germline V gene encodes CDR1 SGHRS and CDR2 YFSETQ. CDR3 sequence reads: CASSLPGLAGEFNEQFF. In DNA, the CDR3 is TGCGCCAGCAGCTTACCAGGACTAGCGGGAGAATTTAATGAGCAGTTCTTC.

The chain couples TRBV15 to TRBJ1-1; 12 bases map to TRBD1. CDR3 length: 17 amino acids. CDR1 LNHNV and CDR2 YYDKDF come from the germline V gene (reference sequence). V lost 1 base and J lost 5; bases outside the gene matches: 8. CDR3 region: CATSRAGTGGGQTEAFF. The CDR3, as DNA: TGTGCCACCAGCAGAGCCGGGACAGGGGGCGGGCAAACTGAAGCTTTCTTT.

V gene TRBV5-1 combines with J gene TRBJ1-4; 7 bases are a match to TRBD1. The length of the CDR3 is 17 residues. The trim removed 1 base at V and 5 bases at J, leaving 11 bases unmatched. Germline CDR1 SGHRS, CDR2 YFSETQ. CDR3 DNA: TGCGCCAGCAGCTTGCAACCCCGACAGGGCCAAAATGAAAAACTGTTTTTT. This encodes CASSLQPRQGQNEKLFF.

A remark on this clone: This same CDR3 is encoded by further DNA sequences in the sample. The V gene is TRBV4-1, the J gene TRBJ1-2; 10 positions agree with TRBD1. J gave up 2 bases and V 2 bases, and 2 bases lay outside the gene matches. CDR1 and CDR2 (germline): MGHRA, YSYEKL. The CDR3 sequence is 15 residues long. Written as DNA, the CDR3 is TGCGCCAGCAGCCAACCGGGACAGGGGAACTATGGCTACACCTTC. Translated: CASSQPGQGNYGYTF.

The gene calls are TRBV5-6 and TRBJ1-2, with TRBD1 matching over 9 bases. The CDR3 length is 16 residues. The germline V gene encodes CDR1 SGHDT and CDR2 YYEEEE. The ends lost 5 bases at V and 1 base at J; junction bases unmatched: 9. CDR3 residues: CASRGLGQGVNYGYTF. CDR3 in DNA: TGTGCCAGCAGGGGGTTGGGACAGGGCGTTAACTATGGCTACACCTTC.